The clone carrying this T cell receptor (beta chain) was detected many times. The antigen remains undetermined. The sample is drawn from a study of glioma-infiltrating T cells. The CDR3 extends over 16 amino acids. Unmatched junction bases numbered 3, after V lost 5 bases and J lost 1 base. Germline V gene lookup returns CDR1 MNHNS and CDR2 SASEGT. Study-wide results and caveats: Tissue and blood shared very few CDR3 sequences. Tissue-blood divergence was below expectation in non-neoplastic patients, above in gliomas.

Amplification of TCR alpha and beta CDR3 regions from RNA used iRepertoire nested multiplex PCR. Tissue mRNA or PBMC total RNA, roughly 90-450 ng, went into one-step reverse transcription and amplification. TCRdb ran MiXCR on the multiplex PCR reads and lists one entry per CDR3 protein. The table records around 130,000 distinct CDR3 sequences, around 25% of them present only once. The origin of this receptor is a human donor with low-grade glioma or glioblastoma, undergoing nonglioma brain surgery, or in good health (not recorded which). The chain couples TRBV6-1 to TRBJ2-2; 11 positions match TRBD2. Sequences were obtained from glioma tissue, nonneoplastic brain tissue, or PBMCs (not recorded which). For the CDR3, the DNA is TGTGCCAGCAGTTATGGACTAGCGGGGAACACCGGGGAGCTGTTTTTT. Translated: CASSYGLAGNTGELFF.